These 17 T cell receptor beta chains were sequenced from one sample in a study of PD-1 blockade in classical Hodgkin lymphoma. Every patient experienced relapse after autologous stem cell transplantation, and brentuximab vedotin exposure varied. Purified CD4+ T cells were obtained from thawed PBMCs through magnetic negative selection. Assay: immunoSEQ multiplex PCR; the TCRdb copy retains only in-frame clones and omits some. The sample gives roughly 25,000 clones, roughly 84% of which show up once; less than 2% is in the top ten. This specimen was CD4+ T cells from blood, taken at baseline. The origin of the receptors is a human donor with classical Hodgkin lymphoma.

The V gene is TRBV30, the J gene TRBJ1-3; D not certain. Germline V gives CDR1 GTSNPN, CDR2 SVGIG (reference sequence). CDR3 length: 10 residues. V dropped 4 bases and J dropped 4 bases, with 2 bases sitting between them. The CDR3 coding sequence is TGTGCCTGGACAGGAAACACCATATATTTT. This gives the protein CAWTGNTIYF.

About this clone itself: Other DNA sequences in this specimen translate into the identical CDR3. CDR3 nucleotide sequence: TGCAGCGTTGAAACAAACCAAGAGACCCAGTACTTC. Protein sequence: CSVETNQETQYF. The chain joins TRBV29-1 to TRBJ2-5; no clear D. Per germline, CDR1 SQVTM and CDR2 ANQGSEA. V was clipped by 2 bases and J by 0 bases, with 4 bases between them. The CDR3 length is 12 residues.

This chain uses TRBV11-3 with TRBJ2-6, with 7 bases aligning to TRBD1. This CDR3 region has 17 residues. The germline V gene has CDR1 SGHNT and CDR2 YENEEA. V was pared by 1 base and J by 5 bases, with 8 bases of the junction left unmatched. In nucleotides, the CDR3 is TGTGCCAGCAGCTTAGGTGAAGGGGGCTTTAGGGCCAACGTCCTGACTTTC. It codes for CASSLGEGGFRANVLTF.

The chain recombines TRBV11-3 with TRBJ2-2, with a weak D call TRBD1 (6 bases). Germline CDR1 and CDR2: SGHNT and YENEEA. Trimming cost V 5 bases and J 0 bases, with 10 bases left between them. This CDR3 has 15 amino acids. Here the CDR3 DNA reads TGTGCCAGCAGCCCGAGGGGGACGAACACCGGGGAGCTGTTTTTT. It codes for CASSPRGTNTGELFF.

The chain combines TRBV30 with TRBJ2-5; 13 bases map to TRBD2. The CDR3 contains 19 residues. J was trimmed by 0 bases and V by 1 base; bases with no gene match: 11. Germline CDR1 and CDR2: GTSNPN and SVGIG (reference sequence). CDR3 in amino acids: CAWSGIRTSGGFYQETQYF. CDR3 nucleotide sequence: TGTGCCTGGAGTGGTATTAGGACTAGCGGGGGCTTCTACCAAGAGACCCAGTACTTC.

The gene calls are TRBV7-9 and TRBJ1-2; D is undetermined. The germline gives CDR1 SEHNR, CDR2 FQNEAQ (reference sequence). The V gene lost 5 bases and the J gene lost 0 bases, with 13 bases spanning the gap. The CDR3 covers 15 residues. The CDR3 sequence is CASSMYGRANYGYTF. The CDR3 nucleotides read TGTGCCAGCAGCATGTATGGGCGGGCTAACTATGGCTACACCTTC.

This rearrangement joins TRBV7-6 to TRBJ2-5; TRBD2 matches at 10 bases. Germline V gene lookup returns CDR1 SGHVS and CDR2 FNYEAQ. The CDR3 loop spans 14 amino acids. V shed 6 bases, J shed 6 bases, and the junction held 7 bases outside the gene matches. DNA for the CDR3: TGTGCCAGCAGACAGCGGGGGGGTGGGAAGACCCAGTACTTC. This gives the protein CASRQRGGGKTQYF.

This sequence joins TRBV18 and TRBJ2-3, with D uncertain. Germline assignment: CDR1 KGHSH and CDR2 LQKENI. This CDR3 comprises 15 residues. V was shortened by 3 bases and J by 0 bases, with 10 bases between the two germline ends. The CDR3 protein is CASSPRSISTDTQYF. The CDR3 nucleotides read TGTGCCAGCTCACCGAGGAGTATTAGCACAGATACGCAGTATTTT.

The chain uses TRBV27 and TRBJ2-3; tentatively, D is TRBD1 (5 bases). Trimming shortened V by 6 bases and J by 4 bases, and 11 bases separated the two germline ends. This CDR3 spans 13 amino acids. Germline CDR1 is MNHEY and CDR2 is SMNVEV (reference sequence). The DNA of the CDR3 is TGTGCCAGCAGGAGCCAGGGTGCAGATACGCAGTATTTT. It specifies CASRSQGADTQYF.

This clone was observed once. Other DNA sequences within the sample encode an identical CDR3. The chain couples TRBV27 to TRBJ1-5; maybe TRBD1 (5 bases). V was clipped by 3 bases and J by 7 bases, with 13 bases between them. The CDR3 loop spans 14 amino acids. Germline V lookup: CDR1 MNHEY, CDR2 SMNVEV (reference sequence). The CDR3 here is CASSLFGRGQPQHF. The CDR3 region has the DNA TGTGCCAGCAGTTTGTTTGGTAGGGGACAGCCCCAGCATTTT.

The chain uses TRBV5-5 and TRBJ2-5; D assignment may be TRBD1 or TRBD2 (5 bases each). This CDR3 region has 19 residues. Germline V gene lookup returns CDR1 SGHKS and CDR2 YYEKEE (reference sequence). Trimming removed 3 bases at V and 3 bases at J, with 27 bases between. CDR3 sequence reads: CASSWKGSEGLTKKETQYF. For the CDR3, the DNA is TGTGCCAGCAGCTGGAAAGGAAGTGAGGGGCTAACGAAAAAAGAGACCCAGTACTTC.

Only a few counts were recorded for this clone. The rearrangement links TRBV7-8 to TRBJ2-5; 9 nucleotides line up with TRBD2. V shed 3 bases, J shed 4 bases, and the junction held 3 bases outside the gene matches. This CDR3 contains 14 residues. Germline-derived CDR1 and CDR2 are SGHVS and FQNEAQ. The CDR3 is CASSFSGGPETQYF. CDR3 nucleotides: TGTGCCAGCAGCTTTAGCGGGGGCCCAGAGACCCAGTACTTC.

The V gene is TRBV7-2, the J gene TRBJ1-5, with D possibly matching TRBD1 (6 bases). The CDR3 has 13 amino acids. The V and J ends lost 5 bases and 7 bases respectively, with 12 bases between them. Per germline, CDR1 SGHTA and CDR2 FQGNSA. The CDR3 spells CASSVNRVQPQHF. The CDR3, as DNA: TGTGCCAGCAGCGTAAACAGGGTGCAGCCCCAGCATTTT.

The chain employs TRBV5-4 and TRBJ2-3, with TRBD2 matching over 11 bases. Germline values: CDR1 SGHNT, CDR2 YYREEE (reference sequence). This CDR3 contains 15 residues. Trimming took 7 bases from V and 5 from J; bases not matched to a gene: 9. The CDR3, as DNA: TGTGCCAGCTCCACGACTAGCGGGGCAGGAGATACGCAGTATTTT. This codes for CASSTTSGAGDTQYF.

The rearrangement joins TRBV5-4 to TRBJ2-3; D may be TRBD2 (6 bases). The germline gives CDR1 SGHNT, CDR2 YYREEE (reference sequence). The CDR3 contains 17 residues. Between the trimmed V and J ends, which lost 0 bases and 4 bases, there was a span of 18 bases. CDR3 sequence reads: CASSLGYGGNVADTQYF. As DNA, the CDR3 is TGTGCCAGCAGCTTGGGGTACGGGGGAAATGTGGCAGATACGCAGTATTTT.

This chain links TRBV18 with TRBJ1-3; tentatively, D is TRBD1 (6 bases). The CDR3 runs to 16 residues. In germline, CDR1 is KGHSH, CDR2 LQKENI. Trimming pared 3 bases from V and 0 bases from J, leaving 12 bases between. In DNA form, the CDR3 reads TGTGCCAGCTCACCCGCCACAGGGCCCTCTGGAAACACCATATATTTT. Encoded protein: CASSPATGPSGNTIYF.

The chain links TRBV2 to TRBJ1-4; D is possibly TRBD1 (5 bases). The ends were cut back, 6 bases at V and 0 bases at J, with 11 bases in the middle. This CDR3 is 15 amino acids long. From germline, CDR1 is SNHLY and CDR2 FYNNEI. The CDR3 nucleotides are TGTGCCAGCAGCTGGACAAGTGCAACTAATGAAAAACTGTTTTTT. Protein: CASSWTSATNEKLFF.